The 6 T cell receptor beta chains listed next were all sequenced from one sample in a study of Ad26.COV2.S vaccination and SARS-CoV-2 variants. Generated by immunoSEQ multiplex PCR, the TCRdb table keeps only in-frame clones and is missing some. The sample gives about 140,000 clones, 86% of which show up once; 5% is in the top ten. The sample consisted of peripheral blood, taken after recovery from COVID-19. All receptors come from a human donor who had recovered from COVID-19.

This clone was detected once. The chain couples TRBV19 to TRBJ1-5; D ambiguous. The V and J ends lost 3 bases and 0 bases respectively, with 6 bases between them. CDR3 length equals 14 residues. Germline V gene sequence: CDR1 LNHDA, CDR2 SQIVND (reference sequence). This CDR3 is CASSISNSNQPQHF. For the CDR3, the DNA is TGTGCCAGTAGTATTTCAAATAGCAATCAGCCCCAGCATTTT.

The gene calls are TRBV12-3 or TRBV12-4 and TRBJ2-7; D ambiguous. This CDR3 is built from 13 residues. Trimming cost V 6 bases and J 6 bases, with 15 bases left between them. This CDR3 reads CASRFSEVGEQYF. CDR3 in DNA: TGTGCCAGCAGATTCTCAGAGGTCGGCGAGCAGTACTTC.

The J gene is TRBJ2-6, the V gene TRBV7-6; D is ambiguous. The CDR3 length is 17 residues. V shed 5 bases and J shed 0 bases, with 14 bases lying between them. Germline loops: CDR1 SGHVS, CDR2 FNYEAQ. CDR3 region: CASSETGTLSGANVLTF. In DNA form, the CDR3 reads TGTGCCAGCAGCGAAACGGGCACTCTCTCTGGGGCCAACGTCCTGACTTTC.

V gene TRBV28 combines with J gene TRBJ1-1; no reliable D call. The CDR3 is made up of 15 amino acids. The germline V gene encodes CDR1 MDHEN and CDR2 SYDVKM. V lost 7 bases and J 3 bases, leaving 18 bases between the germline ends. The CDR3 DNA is TGTGCCAGCACCCTACGCGAGATTGTGCACACTGAAGCTTTCTTT. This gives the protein CASTLREIVHTEAFF.

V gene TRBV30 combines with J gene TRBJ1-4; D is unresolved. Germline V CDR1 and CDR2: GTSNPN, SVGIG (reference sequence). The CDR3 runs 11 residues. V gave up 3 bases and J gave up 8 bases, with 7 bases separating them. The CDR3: CAWRSLEKLFF. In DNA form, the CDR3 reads TGTGCCTGGAGGAGTCTGGAAAAACTGTTTTTT.

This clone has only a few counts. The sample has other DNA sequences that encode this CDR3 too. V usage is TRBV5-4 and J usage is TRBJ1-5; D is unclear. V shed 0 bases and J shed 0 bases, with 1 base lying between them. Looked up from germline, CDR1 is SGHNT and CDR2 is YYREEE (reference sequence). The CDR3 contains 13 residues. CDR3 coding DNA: TGTGCCAGCAGCTTGGATAGCAATCAGCCCCAGCATTTT. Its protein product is CASSLDSNQPQHF.